This T cell receptor (beta chain) was recovered during a study of blood T cells in healthy people across ages. CDR3 length: 16 amino acids. V lost 5 bases, J lost 3 bases, and 11 bases stayed unmatched. Germline CDR1 and CDR2: DFQATT and SNEGSKA (reference sequence). With a J-beta primer mix and a sample-barcoded 5' primer, a second PCR ran about 7 to 11 cycles. Tags on each cDNA molecule came from a template-switch adaptor with 12 random nucleotides. Via MiXCR, TCRdb re-called the 5' RACE reads, giving one row per CDR3 protein. The sample lists 1 million or so distinct CDR3 sequences, less than 50% seen once, with approximately 20% in the top ten. About this clonotype itself: Its antigen remains unknown.

Study-level results: The authors considered diversity estimates from one million T cells to be underestimates. Donor CMV infection status was unknown, possibly confounding age-related changes in expanded clonotypes.

The chain links TRBV20-1 to TRBJ2-1, with 9 bases matching TRBD1. This receptor was identified in a woman aged 55-75 years in good health. Source material: blood. In DNA form, the CDR3 reads TGCAGTGCTGGGAACCGCCGGGACAGGGTCTACAATGAGCAGTTCTTC. Its translation: CSAGNRRDRVYNEQFF.